This entry is about one TCR beta chain. Germline CDR1 LNHDA, CDR2 SQIVND (reference sequence). The CDR3 runs 14 residues. V was trimmed by 2 bases and J by 2 bases, leaving 9 bases between them. As originally analysed: Estimated nucleated cell counts came from reference gene primer amplification. Produced via immunoSEQ multiplex PCR; TCRdb's table is partial and in-frame only. That table furnishes V, J and clone size, whereas the DNA furnished D and trimming. The sample has about 240,000 clones; more than 75% are singletons. The sample belongs to a study of blood T cell repertoires in COVID-19. Looking at the study overall: Samples taken during acute and convalescent COVID-19 were collected in the United States, Italy and Spain. PBMCs, B-cell-depleted T cells, or T cells provided the cDNA or gDNA that made up the material.

The sample taken for sequencing was peripheral blood. The V call is TRBV19, the J call TRBJ1-2, with unresolved D. The source of this sequence is a woman in her fifties or sixties with active or convalescent COVID-19. The CDR3 DNA sequence: TGTGCCAGTAGTATATTGGGCTACAACTATGGCTACACCTTC. Translation gives CASSILGYNYGYTF.